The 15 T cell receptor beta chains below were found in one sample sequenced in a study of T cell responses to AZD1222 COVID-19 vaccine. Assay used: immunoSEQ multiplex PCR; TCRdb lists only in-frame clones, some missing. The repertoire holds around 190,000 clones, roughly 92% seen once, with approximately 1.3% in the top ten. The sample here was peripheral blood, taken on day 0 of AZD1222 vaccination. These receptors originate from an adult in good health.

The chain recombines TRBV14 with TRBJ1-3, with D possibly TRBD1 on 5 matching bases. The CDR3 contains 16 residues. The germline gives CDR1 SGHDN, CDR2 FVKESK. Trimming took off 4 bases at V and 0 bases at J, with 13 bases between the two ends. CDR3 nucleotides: TGTGCCAGCAGCCCAATATCCGGGACCTCTGGAAACACCATATATTTT. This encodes CASSPISGTSGNTIYF.

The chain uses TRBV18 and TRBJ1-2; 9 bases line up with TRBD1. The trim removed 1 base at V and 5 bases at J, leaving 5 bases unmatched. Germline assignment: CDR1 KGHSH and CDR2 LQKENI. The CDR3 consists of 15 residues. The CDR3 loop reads CASSPLGTGSYGYTF. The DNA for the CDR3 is TGTGCCAGCTCACCACTTGGGACAGGGAGTTATGGCTACACCTTC.

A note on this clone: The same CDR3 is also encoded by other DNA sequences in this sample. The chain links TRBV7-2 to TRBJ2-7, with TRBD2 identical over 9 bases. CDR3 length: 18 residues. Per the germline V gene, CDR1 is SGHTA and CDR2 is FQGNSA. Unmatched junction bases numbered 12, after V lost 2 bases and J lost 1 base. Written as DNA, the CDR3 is TGTGCCAGCAGCTTAAAAATAGGCGGGGGGGCCGGGTCCTACGAGCAGTACTTC. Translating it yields CASSLKIGGGAGSYEQYF.

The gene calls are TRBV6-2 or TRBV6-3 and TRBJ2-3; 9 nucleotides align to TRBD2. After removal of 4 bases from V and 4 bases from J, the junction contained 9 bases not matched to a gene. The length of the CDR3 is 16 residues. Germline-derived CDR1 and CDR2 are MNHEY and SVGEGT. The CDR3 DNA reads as TGTGCCAGCAGTTTACAGCGGGGGGCTTTTCCAGATACGCAGTATTTT. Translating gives CASSLQRGAFPDTQYF.

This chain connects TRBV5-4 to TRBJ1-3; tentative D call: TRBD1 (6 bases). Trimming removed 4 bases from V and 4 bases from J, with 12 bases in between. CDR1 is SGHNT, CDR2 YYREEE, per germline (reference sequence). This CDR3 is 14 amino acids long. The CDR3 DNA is TGTGCCAGCAGCGCCCCGGGACACGGAAACACCATATATTTT. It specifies CASSAPGHGNTIYF. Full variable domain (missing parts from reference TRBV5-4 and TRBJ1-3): ETGVTQSPTHLIKTRGQQVTLRCSSQSGHNTVSWYQQALGQGPQFIFQYYREEENGRGNFPPRFSGLQFPNYSSELNVNALELDDSALYLCASSAPGHGNTIYFGEGSWLTVV.

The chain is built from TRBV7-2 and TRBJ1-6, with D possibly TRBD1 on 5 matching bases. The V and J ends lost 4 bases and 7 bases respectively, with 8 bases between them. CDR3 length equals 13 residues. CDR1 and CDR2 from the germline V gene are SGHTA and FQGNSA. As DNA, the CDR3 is TGTGCCAGCAGCTCGGGGGGGAATTCACCCCTCCACTTT. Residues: CASSSGGNSPLHF. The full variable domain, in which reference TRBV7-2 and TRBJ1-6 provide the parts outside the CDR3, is GAGVSQSPSNKVTEKGKDVELRCDPISGHTALYWYRQSLGQGLEFLIYFQGNSAPDKSGLPSDRFSAERTGGSVSTLTIQRTQQEDSAVYLCASSSGGNSPLHFGNGTRLTVT.

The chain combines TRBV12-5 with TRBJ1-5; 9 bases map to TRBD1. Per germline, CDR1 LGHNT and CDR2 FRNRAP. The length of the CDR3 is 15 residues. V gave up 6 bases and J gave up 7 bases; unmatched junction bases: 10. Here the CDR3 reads CASGITGGGMQPQHF. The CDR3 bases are TGTGCTAGTGGAATTACAGGGGGCGGAATGCAGCCCCAGCATTTT. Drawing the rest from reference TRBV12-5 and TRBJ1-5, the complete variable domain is DARVTQTPRHKVTEMGQEVTMRCQPILGHNTVFWYRQTMMQGLELLAYFRNRAPLDDSGMPKDRFSAEMPDATLATLKIQPSEPRDSAVYFCASGITGGGMQPQHFGDGTRLSIL.

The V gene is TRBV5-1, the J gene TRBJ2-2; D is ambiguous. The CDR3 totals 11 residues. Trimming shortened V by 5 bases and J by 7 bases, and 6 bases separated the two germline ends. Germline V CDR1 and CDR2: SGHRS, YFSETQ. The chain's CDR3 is CASRDGGELFF. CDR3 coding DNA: TGCGCCAGCAGGGATGGCGGGGAGCTGTTTTTT.

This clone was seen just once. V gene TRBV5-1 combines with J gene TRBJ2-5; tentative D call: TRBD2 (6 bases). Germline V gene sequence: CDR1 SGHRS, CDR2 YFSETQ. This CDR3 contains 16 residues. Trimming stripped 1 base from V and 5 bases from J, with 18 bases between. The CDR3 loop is CASSLSIGTAGETQYF. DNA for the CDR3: TGCGCCAGCAGCTTGTCCATTGGGACCGCGGGGGAGACCCAGTACTTC.

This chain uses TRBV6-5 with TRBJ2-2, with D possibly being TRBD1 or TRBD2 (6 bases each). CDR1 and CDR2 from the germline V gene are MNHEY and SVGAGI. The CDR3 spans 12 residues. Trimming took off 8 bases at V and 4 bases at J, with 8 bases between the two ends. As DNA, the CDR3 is TGTGCCAGCTGGGGGGCCACCGGGGAGCTGTTTTTT. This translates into CASWGATGELFF.

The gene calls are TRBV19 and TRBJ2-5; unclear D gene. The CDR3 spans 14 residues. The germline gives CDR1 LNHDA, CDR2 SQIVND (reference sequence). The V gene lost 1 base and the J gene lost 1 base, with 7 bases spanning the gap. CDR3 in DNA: TGTGCCAGTAGTATAGTCGGCAGCCAAGAGACCCAGTACTTC. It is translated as CASSIVGSQETQYF.

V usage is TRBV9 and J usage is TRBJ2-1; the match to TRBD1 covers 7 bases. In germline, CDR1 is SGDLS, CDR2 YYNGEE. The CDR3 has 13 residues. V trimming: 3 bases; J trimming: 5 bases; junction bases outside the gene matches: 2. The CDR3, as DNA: TGTGCCAGCAGCGGGGACAGAAACAATGAGCAGTTCTTC. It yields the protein CASSGDRNNEQFF.

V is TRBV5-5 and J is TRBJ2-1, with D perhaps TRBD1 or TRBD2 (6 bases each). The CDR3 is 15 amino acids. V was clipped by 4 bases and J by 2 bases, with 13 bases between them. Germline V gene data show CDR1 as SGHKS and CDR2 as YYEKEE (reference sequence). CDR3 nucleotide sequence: TGTGCCAGCAGCGCGGGACAACCAGCCTACAATGAGCAGTTCTTC. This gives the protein CASSAGQPAYNEQFF.

CDR3 loop: CASSLAGLNYGYTF. CDR3 sequence (DNA): TGTGCCAGCAGTTTAGCAGGCCTTAACTATGGCTACACCTTC. The genes are TRBV28 and TRBJ1-2; D gene unclear. The CDR3 is 14 residues long. V was clipped by 2 bases and J by 1 base, with 8 bases between them. Germline CDR1 is MDHEN and CDR2 is SYDVKM.

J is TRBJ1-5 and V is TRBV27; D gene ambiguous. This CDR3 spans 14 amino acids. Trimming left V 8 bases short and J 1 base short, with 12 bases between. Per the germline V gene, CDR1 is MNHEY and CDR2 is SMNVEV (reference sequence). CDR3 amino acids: CASQSGRSNQPQHF. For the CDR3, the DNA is TGTGCCAGCCAGTCCGGACGGAGCAATCAGCCCCAGCATTTT.